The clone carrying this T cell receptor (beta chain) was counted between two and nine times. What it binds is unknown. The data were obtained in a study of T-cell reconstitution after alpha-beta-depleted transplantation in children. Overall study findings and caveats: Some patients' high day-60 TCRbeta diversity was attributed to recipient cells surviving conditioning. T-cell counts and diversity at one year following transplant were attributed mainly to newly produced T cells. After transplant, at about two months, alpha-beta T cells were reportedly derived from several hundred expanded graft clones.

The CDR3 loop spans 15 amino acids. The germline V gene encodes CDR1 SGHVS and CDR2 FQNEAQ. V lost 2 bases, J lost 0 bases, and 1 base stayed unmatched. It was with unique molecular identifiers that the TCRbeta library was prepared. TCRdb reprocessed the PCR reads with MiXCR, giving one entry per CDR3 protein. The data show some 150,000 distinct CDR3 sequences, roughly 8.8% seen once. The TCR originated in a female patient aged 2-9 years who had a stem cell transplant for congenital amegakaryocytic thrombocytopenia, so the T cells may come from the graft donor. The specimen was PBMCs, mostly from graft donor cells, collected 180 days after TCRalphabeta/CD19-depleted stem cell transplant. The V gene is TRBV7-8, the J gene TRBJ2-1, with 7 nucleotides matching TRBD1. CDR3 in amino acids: CASSLNRGSYNEQFF. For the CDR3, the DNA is TGTGCCAGCAGCTTAAACAGGGGCTCCTACAATGAGCAGTTCTTC.